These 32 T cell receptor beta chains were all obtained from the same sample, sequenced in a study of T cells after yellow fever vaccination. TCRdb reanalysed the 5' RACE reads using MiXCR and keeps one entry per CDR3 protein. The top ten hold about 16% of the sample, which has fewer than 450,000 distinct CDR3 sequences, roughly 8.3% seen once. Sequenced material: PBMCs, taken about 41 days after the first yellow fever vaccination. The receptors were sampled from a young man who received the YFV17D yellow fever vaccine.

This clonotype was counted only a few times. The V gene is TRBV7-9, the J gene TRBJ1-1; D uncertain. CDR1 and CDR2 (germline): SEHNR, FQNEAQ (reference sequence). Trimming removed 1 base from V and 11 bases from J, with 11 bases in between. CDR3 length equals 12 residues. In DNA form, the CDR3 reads TGTGCCAGCAGCTTAGGGGGTCTTCGGGCTTTCTTT. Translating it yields CASSLGGLRAFF. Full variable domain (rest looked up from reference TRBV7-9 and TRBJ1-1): DTGVSQNPRHKITKRGQNVTFRCDPISEHNRLYWYRQTLGQGPEFLTYFQNEAQLEKSRLLSDRFSAERPKGSFSTLEIQRTEQGDSAMYLCASSLGGLRAFFGQGTRLTVV.

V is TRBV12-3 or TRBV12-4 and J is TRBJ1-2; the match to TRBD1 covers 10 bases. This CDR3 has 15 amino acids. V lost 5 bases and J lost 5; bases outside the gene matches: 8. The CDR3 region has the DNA TGTGCCAGCAGTAGCCGGGACAGGGGTGTGTATGGCTACACCTTC. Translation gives CASSSRDRGVYGYTF.

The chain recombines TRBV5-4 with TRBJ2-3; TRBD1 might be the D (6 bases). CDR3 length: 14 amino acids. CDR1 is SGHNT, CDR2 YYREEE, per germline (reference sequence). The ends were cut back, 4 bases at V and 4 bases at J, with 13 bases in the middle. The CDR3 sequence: CASSPGQGPDTQYF. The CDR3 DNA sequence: TGTGCCAGCAGCCCGGGGCAGGGGCCAGATACGCAGTATTTT.

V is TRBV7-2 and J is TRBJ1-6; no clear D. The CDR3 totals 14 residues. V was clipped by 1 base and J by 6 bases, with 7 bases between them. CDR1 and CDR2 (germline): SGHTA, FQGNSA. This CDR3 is CASSLEVPNSPLHF. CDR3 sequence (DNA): TGTGCCAGCAGCTTAGAGGTCCCTAATTCACCCCTCCACTTT.

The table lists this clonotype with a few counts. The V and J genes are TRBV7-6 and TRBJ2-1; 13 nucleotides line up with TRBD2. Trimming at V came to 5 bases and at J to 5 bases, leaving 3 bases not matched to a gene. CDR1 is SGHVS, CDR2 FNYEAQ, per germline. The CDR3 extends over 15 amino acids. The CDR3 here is CASSITSGGDNEQFF. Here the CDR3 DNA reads TGTGCCAGCAGCATCACTAGCGGGGGGGACAATGAGCAGTTCTTC.

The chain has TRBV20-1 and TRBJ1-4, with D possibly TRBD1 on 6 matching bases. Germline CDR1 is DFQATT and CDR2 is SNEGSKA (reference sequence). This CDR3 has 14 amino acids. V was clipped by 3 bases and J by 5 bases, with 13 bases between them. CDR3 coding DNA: TGCAGTGCTAGTCATCCCGGGGGCAATGAAAAACTGTTTTTT. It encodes CSASHPGGNEKLFF.

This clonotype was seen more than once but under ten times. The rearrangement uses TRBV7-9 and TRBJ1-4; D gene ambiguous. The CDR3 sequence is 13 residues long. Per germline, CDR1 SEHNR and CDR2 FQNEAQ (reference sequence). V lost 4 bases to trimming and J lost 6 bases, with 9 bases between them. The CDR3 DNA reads TGTGCCAGCAGCTCCCAGAAAGATGAAAAACTGTTTTTT. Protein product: CASSSQKDEKLFF.

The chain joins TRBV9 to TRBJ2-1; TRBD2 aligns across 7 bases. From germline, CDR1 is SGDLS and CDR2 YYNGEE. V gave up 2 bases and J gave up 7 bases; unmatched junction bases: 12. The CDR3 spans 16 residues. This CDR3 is CASSVQLAGDFNEQFF. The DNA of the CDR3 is TGTGCCAGCAGCGTCCAACTGGCGGGGGATTTTAATGAGCAGTTCTTC.

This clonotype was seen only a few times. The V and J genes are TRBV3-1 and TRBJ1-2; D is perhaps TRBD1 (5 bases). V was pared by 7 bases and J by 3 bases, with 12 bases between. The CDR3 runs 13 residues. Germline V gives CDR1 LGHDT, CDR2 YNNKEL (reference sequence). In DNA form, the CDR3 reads TGTGCCAGCAAGGGCCGGGGGTACTATGGCTACACCTTC. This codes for CASKGRGYYGYTF.

The CDR3 is CASQRQGAGELFF. The CDR3 bases are TGCGCCTCCCAGCGGCAGGGGGCCGGGGAGCTGTTTTTT. This chain uses TRBV10-1 with TRBJ2-2; 7 bases agree with TRBD1. The CDR3 is made up of 13 amino acids. CDR1 is WNHNN, CDR2 SYGVQD, per germline (reference sequence). V was clipped by 11 bases and J by 6 bases; unmatched bases: 9.

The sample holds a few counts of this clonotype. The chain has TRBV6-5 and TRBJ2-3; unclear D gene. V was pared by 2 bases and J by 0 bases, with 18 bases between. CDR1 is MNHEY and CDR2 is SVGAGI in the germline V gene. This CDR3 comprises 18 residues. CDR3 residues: CASSYPNRLAASTDTQYF. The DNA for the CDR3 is TGTGCCAGCAGTTACCCCAACCGATTAGCAGCTAGCACAGATACGCAGTATTTT.

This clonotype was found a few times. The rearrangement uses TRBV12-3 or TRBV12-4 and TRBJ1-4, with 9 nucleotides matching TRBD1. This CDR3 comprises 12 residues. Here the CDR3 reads CASRTGDRPMFF. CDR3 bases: TGTGCATCTCGGACAGGGGATCGCCCAATGTTTTTT.

The DNA of the CDR3 is TGTGCCAGCGCGGAGGGGGCGAGGAACACAGATACGCAGTATTTT. Protein sequence: CASAEGARNTDTQYF. The gene calls are TRBV28 and TRBJ2-3; perhaps TRBD1 as D (7 bases). Germline loops: CDR1 MDHEN, CDR2 SYDVKM. The CDR3 runs to 15 residues. V was trimmed by 8 bases and J by 2 bases, leaving 17 bases between them.

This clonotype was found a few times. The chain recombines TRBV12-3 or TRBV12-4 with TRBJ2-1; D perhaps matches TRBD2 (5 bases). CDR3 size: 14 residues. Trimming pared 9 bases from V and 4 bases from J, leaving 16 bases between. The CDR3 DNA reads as TGTGCCAGTCGACCCGCTAGCACTTACAATGAGCAGTTCTTC. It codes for CASRPASTYNEQFF.

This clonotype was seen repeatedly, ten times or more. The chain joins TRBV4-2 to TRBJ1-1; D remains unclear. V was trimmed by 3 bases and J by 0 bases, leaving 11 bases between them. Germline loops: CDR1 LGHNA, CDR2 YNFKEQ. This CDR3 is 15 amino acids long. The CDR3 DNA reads TGTGCCAGCAGCCAGGTAGGAGGCATGAACACTGAAGCTTTCTTT. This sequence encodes CASSQVGGMNTEAFF.

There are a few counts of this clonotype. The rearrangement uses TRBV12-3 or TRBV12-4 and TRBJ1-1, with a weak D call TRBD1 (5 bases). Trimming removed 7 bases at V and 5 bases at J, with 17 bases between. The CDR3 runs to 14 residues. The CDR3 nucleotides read TGTGCCAGCAATCTAAGGGGAAAAGTAACTGAAGCTTTCTTT. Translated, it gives CASNLRGKVTEAFF.

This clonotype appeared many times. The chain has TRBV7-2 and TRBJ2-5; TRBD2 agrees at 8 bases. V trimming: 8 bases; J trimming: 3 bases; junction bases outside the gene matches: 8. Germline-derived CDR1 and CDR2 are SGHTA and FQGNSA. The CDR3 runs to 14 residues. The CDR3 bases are TGTGCCAGCTCACCCGGACTAGCAGAAGAGACCCAGTACTTC. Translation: CASSPGLAEETQYF.

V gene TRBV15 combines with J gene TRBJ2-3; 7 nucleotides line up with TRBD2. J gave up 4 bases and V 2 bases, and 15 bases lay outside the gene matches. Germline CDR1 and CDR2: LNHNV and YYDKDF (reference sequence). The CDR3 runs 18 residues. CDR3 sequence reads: CATSRSVTGTNRPDTQYF. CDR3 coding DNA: TGTGCCACCAGCAGATCCGTAACCGGGACTAATAGGCCAGATACGCAGTATTTT.

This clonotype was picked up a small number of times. For the CDR3, the DNA is TGCAGTGCTTGGACAGGGACTATGGTCACAGATACGCAGTATTTT. It yields the protein CSAWTGTMVTDTQYF. The genes are TRBV20-1 and TRBJ2-3, with D perhaps matching TRBD1 (8 bases). CDR1 is DFQATT, CDR2 SNEGSKA, per germline (reference sequence). V lost 5 bases and J lost 2, with 17 bases in between. The CDR3 extends over 15 amino acids.

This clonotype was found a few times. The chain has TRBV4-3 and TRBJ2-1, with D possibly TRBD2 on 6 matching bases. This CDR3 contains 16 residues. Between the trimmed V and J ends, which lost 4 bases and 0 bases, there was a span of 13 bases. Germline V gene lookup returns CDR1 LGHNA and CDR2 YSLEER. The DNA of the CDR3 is TGCGCCAGCAGCCTAGGGACTCCCAGCTCCTACAATGAGCAGTTCTTC. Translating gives CASSLGTPSSYNEQFF.

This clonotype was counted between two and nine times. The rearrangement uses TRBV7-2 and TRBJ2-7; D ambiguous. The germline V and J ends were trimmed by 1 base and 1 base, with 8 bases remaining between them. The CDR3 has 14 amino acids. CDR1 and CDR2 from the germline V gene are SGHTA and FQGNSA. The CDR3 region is CASSLVLGSYEQYV. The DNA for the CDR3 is TGTGCCAGCAGCTTAGTTCTCGGTTCCTACGAGCAGTACGTC.

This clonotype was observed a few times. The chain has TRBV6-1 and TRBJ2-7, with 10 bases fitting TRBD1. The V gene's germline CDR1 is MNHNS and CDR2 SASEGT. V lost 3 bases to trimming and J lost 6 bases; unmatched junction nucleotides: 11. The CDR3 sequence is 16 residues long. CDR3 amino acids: CASSDLPGTGDPEQYF. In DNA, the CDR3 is TGTGCCAGCAGTGACCTCCCGGGGACAGGGGACCCCGAGCAGTACTTC.

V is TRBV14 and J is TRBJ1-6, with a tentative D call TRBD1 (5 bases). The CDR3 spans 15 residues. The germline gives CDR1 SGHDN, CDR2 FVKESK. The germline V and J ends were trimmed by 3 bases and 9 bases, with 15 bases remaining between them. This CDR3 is CASSQAGTLRSPLHF. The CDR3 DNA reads TGTGCCAGCAGCCAGGCCGGGACCTTGCGTTCACCCCTCCACTTT.

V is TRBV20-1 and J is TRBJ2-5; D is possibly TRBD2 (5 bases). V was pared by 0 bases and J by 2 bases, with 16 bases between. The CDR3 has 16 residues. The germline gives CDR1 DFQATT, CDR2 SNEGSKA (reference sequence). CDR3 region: CSARDRWSGLQETQYF. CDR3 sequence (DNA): TGCAGTGCTAGAGATCGTTGGTCGGGATTACAAGAGACCCAGTACTTC.

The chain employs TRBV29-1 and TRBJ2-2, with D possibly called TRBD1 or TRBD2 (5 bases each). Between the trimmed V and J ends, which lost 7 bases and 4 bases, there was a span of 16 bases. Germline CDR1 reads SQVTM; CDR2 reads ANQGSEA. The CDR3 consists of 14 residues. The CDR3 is CSATQGTATGELFF. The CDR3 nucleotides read TGCAGCGCTACACAAGGGACGGCCACCGGGGAGCTGTTTTTT.

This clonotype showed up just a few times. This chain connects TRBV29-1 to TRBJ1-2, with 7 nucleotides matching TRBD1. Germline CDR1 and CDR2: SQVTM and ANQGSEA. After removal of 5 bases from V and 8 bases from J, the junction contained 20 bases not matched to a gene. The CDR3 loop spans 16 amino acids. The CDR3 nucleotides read TGCAGCGTTTGCCCCGCCGGGCCAGGGGGTCCGGGAGGCTACACCTTC. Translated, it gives CSVCPAGPGGPGGYTF.

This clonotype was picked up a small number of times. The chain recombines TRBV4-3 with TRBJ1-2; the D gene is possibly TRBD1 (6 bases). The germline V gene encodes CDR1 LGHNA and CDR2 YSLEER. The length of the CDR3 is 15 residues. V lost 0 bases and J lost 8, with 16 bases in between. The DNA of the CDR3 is TGCGCCAGCAGCCAAGATCGTCAGGGGCGCGAAGGCTACACCTTC. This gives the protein CASSQDRQGREGYTF.

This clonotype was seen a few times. The CDR3 coding sequence is TGCGCCAGCAGCTTGCGTACAGGGCCGGATGAGCAGTTCTTC. It is translated as CASSLRTGPDEQFF. The V call is TRBV5-1, the J call TRBJ2-1; perhaps TRBD1 as D (6 bases). This CDR3 has 14 amino acids. V shed 1 base and J shed 8 bases, with 13 bases lying between them. Germline values: CDR1 SGHRS, CDR2 YFSETQ.

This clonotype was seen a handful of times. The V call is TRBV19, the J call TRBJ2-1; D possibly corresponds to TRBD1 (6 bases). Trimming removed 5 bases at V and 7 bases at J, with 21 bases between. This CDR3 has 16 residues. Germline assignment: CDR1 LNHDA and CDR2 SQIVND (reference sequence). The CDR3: CASSPLAGGRGNEQFF. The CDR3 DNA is TGTGCCAGTAGTCCCCTCGCTGGGGGCAGGGGTAATGAGCAGTTCTTC.

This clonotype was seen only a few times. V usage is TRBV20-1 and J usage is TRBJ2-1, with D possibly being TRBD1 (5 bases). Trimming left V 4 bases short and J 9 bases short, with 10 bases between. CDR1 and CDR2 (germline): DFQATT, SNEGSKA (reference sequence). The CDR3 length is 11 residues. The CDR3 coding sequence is TGCAGTGCTAAGCAGGGTTCTGAGCAGTTCTTC. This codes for CSAKQGSEQFF.

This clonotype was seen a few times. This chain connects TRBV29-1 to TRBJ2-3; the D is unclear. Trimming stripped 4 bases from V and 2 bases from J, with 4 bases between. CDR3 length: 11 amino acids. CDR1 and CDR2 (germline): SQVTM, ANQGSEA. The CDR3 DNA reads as TGCAGCGTTGCCTTCACAGATACGCAGTATTTT. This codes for CSVAFTDTQYF.

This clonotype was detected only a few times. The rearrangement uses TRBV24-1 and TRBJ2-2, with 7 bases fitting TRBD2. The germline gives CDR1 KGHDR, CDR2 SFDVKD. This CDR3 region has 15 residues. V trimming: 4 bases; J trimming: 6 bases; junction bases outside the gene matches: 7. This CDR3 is CATSDSSGVAGELFF. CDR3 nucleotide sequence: TGTGCCACCAGTGACTCCAGCGGGGTCGCCGGGGAGCTGTTTTTT.